These 5 T cell receptor beta chains were sequenced from one sample in a study of blood T cell repertoires in COVID-19. Data came from immunoSEQ multiplex PCR; TCRdb stores just in-frame clones and leaves some out. The table shows over 300,000 clones, with around 87% occurring only once. The specimen sequenced was peripheral blood. These receptors were collected from a man between 18 and 29 years old with active or convalescent COVID-19.

CDR3 in amino acids: CASRTSRTVSGNTIYF. The CDR3 DNA follows: TGTGCCAGCCGCACCTCTCGGACAGTCTCTGGAAACACCATATATTTT. The chain joins TRBV11-2 to TRBJ1-3; a weak D match, TRBD1 (6 bases). V was pared by 8 bases and J by 0 bases, with 17 bases between. This CDR3 has 16 amino acids. Germline V lookup: CDR1 SGHAT, CDR2 FQNNGV.

V usage is TRBV7-3 and J usage is TRBJ2-5, with 7 bases matching TRBD2. The CDR3 is made up of 16 amino acids. The germline CDR1 and CDR2 sequences are SGHTA and FQGTGA. The V gene end was trimmed by 5 bases and the J gene end by 10 bases; junction bases not matched to a gene: 19. CDR3 sequence reads: CASSPSGDRLQGDQYF. CDR3 nucleotide sequence: TGTGCCAGCAGCCCAAGCGGGGACCGATTGCAAGGAGACCAGTACTTC.

The chain has TRBV14 and TRBJ1-3, with D possibly matching TRBD1 (6 bases). V was pared by 3 bases and J by 5 bases, with 11 bases between. CDR1 and CDR2 from the germline V gene are SGHDN and FVKESK. This CDR3 has 14 residues. The CDR3 is CASSQAGGRNTIYF. The CDR3 nucleotides read TGTGCCAGCAGCCAGGCGGGGGGCCGAAACACCATATATTTT.

This chain joins TRBV28 and TRBJ2-7; TRBD1 might be the D (5 bases). This CDR3 comprises 11 residues. Germline V CDR1 and CDR2: MDHEN, SYDVKM. Trimming took 3 bases from V and 5 from J, leaving 5 bases between them. The CDR3 nucleotides are TGTGCCAGCAGTTTCAGGGACGAGCAGTACTTC. Translation gives CASSFRDEQYF.

The chain uses TRBV7-9 and TRBJ2-5; unclear D gene. There are 14 residues in the CDR3. V was shortened by 5 bases and J by 1 base, with 11 bases between the two germline ends. Germline V gene sequence: CDR1 SEHNR, CDR2 FQNEAQ (reference sequence). In DNA form, the CDR3 reads TGTGCCAGCAGCCCCCATGAGGTCCAAGAGACCCAGTACTTC. It yields the protein CASSPHEVQETQYF.